The clone carrying this TCR beta chain appeared a few times. This sample was taken from a study of T cell changes during pregnancy in multiple sclerosis. Per the germline V gene, CDR1 is KGHSH and CDR2 is LQKENI. V was clipped by 9 bases and J by 3 bases, with 14 bases between them. This CDR3 comprises 13 residues. The method was immunoSEQ multiplex PCR; TCRdb's version includes in-frame clones alone and lacks a portion of them. The table shows over 35,000 clones, with 89% occurring only once. This TCR was sampled from a female donor with multiple sclerosis, enrolled in a pregnancy study. The V gene is TRBV18, the J gene TRBJ1-1; D is possibly TRBD1 (5 bases). The sample consisted of CD4+ T cells from peripheral blood mononuclear cells, taken in the first trimester of pregnancy. The CDR3 is CASSGGPDTEAFF. The CDR3 nucleotides are TGTGCCAGTAGCGGGGGACCAGACACTGAAGCTTTCTTT.